These 22 T cell receptor beta chains were sequenced from one sample in a study of blood T cell repertoires in COVID-19. Method: immunoSEQ multiplex PCR; TCRdb's copy keeps in-frame clones and lacks some. The sample has 250,000 or so clones, 80% to 90% seen once. The material sequenced was PBMCs or T cells enriched from blood (not recorded which). The receptor source for this set is a woman in her thirties or forties who had been exposed to COVID-19.

V and J are TRBV27 and TRBJ1-2; D perhaps matches TRBD1 (5 bases). Germline values: CDR1 MNHEY, CDR2 SMNVEV (reference sequence). The CDR3 sequence is 14 residues long. V was shortened by 4 bases and J by 4 bases, with 13 bases between the two germline ends. The CDR3, as DNA: TGTGCCAGCAGTTGGTCGGGGGGAGGCTATGGCTACACCTTC. Translation: CASSWSGGGYGYTF.

The chain is built from TRBV19 and TRBJ2-3; 9 bases agree with TRBD1. Germline V gene data show CDR1 as LNHDA and CDR2 as SQIVND (reference sequence). V lost 6 bases to trimming and J lost 7 bases; unmatched junction nucleotides: 8. This CDR3 is 14 amino acids long. CDR3 nucleotide sequence: TGTGCCAGTAGCCCGGGACAGGGACAGTATACGCAGTATTTT. It codes for CASSPGQGQYTQYF.

V gene TRBV18 combines with J gene TRBJ1-4, with 10 bases that match TRBD1. The CDR3 contains 13 residues. The trim removed 5 bases at V and 8 bases at J, leaving 2 bases unmatched. The germline CDR1 and CDR2 sequences are KGHSH and LQKENI. The CDR3 sequence: CASSSDRGEKLFF. CDR3 bases: TGTGCCAGCTCATCGGACAGGGGGGAAAAACTGTTTTTT.

V gene TRBV7-9 combines with J gene TRBJ2-2, with D possibly being TRBD2 (6 bases). CDR3 size: 16 residues. Trimming took off 5 bases at V and 5 bases at J, with 18 bases between the two ends. Germline V lookup: CDR1 SEHNR, CDR2 FQNEAQ (reference sequence). CDR3 nucleotides: TGTGCCAGCAGCCCTAGCCAACTAGCCAAAACCGGGGAGCTGTTTTTT. The encoded protein is CASSPSQLAKTGELFF.

This clone was detected a few times. The identical CDR3 is also encoded by other nucleotide sequences in the sample. Written as DNA, the CDR3 is TGCGCCAGCAGCTTGGCGGGGAGCTCTGGAAACACCATATATTTT. It codes for CASSLAGSSGNTIYF. This chain joins TRBV5-1 and TRBJ1-3; unclear D gene. V was clipped by 0 bases and J by 0 bases, with 7 bases between them. The CDR3 contains 15 residues. Looked up from germline, CDR1 is SGHRS and CDR2 is YFSETQ.

The sample holds one count of this clone. The rearrangement joins TRBV18 to TRBJ2-7, with 7 bases identical to TRBD1. The V gene end was trimmed by 6 bases and the J gene end by 1 base; junction bases not matched to a gene: 3. The CDR3 spans 13 residues. Germline V gene data show CDR1 as KGHSH and CDR2 as LQKENI. Here the CDR3 DNA reads TGTGCCAGCTCTGACAGGGCATCCTACGAGCAGTACTTC. This encodes CASSDRASYEQYF. The variable domain in full, with the rest retrieved from reference TRBV18 and TRBJ2-7, is NAGVMQNPRHLVRRRGQEARLRCSPMKGHSHVYWYRQLPEEGLKFMVYLQKENIIDESGMPKERFSAEFPKEGPSILRIQQVVRGDSAAYFCASSDRASYEQYFGPGTRLTVT.

The rearrangement links TRBV6-5 to TRBJ2-7, with D possibly being TRBD2 (6 bases). CDR1 and CDR2 from the germline V gene are MNHEY and SVGAGI. With 11 bases removed from V and 9 bases from J, the gap between germline ends came to 29 bases. The CDR3 has 15 amino acids. The CDR3 bases are TGTGCCTCCAATCCAGCTAGCGCGGGCGGGTCCGCGCAGTACTTC. This codes for CASNPASAGGSAQYF.

A single count supports this clone. The chain is built from TRBV5-8 and TRBJ2-7, with D possibly matching TRBD1 (6 bases). The CDR3 has 13 residues. V lost 4 bases, J lost 6 bases, and 14 bases lay in between. Per germline, CDR1 SGHTS and CDR2 YDEGEE. CDR3 amino acids: CASSLGQNLEQYF. The CDR3 region has the DNA TGTGCCAGCAGCCTGGGACAAAATCTCGAGCAGTACTTC.

Of note for this clone: An end of the junction does not agree with germline; a read error may underlie this. CDR3 DNA sequence: TGTGCCCGTAGTATCCCGGGGGATAGCGGGGGGGTTCTCGCAGATACGCAGTATTTT. Translated, it gives CARSIPGDSGGVLADTQYF. This sequence joins TRBV19 and TRBJ2-3; 11 nucleotides agree with TRBD2. Looked up from germline, CDR1 is LNHDA and CDR2 is SQIVND (reference sequence). This CDR3 spans 19 amino acids.

V usage is TRBV7-2 and J usage is TRBJ1-1; 10 nucleotides agree with TRBD1. The CDR3 has 18 amino acids. The V gene end was trimmed by 5 bases and the J gene end by 2 bases; junction bases not matched to a gene: 14. Germline values: CDR1 SGHTA, CDR2 FQGNSA. The CDR3 protein is CASSHPRDRGDHNTEAFF. In nucleotides, the CDR3 is TGTGCCAGCAGCCACCCCCGGGACAGGGGCGACCATAACACTGAAGCTTTCTTT.

The chain recombines TRBV27 with TRBJ1-2; the D is unclear. V was pared by 2 bases and J by 3 bases, with 10 bases between. CDR3 length equals 14 residues. Germline loops: CDR1 MNHEY, CDR2 SMNVEV (reference sequence). CDR3 nucleotides: TGTGCCAGCAGTTTAGTGGGCACCCACTATGGCTACACCTTC. Translated, it gives CASSLVGTHYGYTF.

The chain employs TRBV11-2 and TRBJ1-6; 7 bases fit TRBD1. Trimming took 3 bases from V and 10 from J; bases not matched to a gene: 6. From germline, CDR1 is SGHAT and CDR2 FQNNGV. CDR3 size: 14 residues. This chain's CDR3 is CASSLERGRSPLHF. CDR3 nucleotide sequence: TGTGCCAGCAGCTTGGAAAGGGGGCGGTCACCCCTCCACTTT. Complete variable domain (other parts from reference TRBV11-2 and TRBJ1-6): EAGVAQSPRYKIIEKRQSVAFWCNPISGHATLYWYQQILGQGPKLLIQFQNNGVVDDSQLPKDRFSAERLKGVDSTLKIQPAKLEDSAVYLCASSLERGRSPLHFGNGTRLTVT.

The J gene is TRBJ1-5, the V gene TRBV5-1; 9 bases agree with TRBD1. Trimming at V came to 0 bases and at J to 1 base, leaving 2 bases not matched to a gene. The CDR3 runs 16 residues. Germline CDR1 SGHRS, CDR2 YFSETQ. The DNA of the CDR3 is TGCGCCAGCAGCTTGGGTGGACAGGGGAGCAATCAGCCCCAGCATTTT. Amino acids: CASSLGGQGSNQPQHF.

The chain uses TRBV10-2 and TRBJ1-4; 7 bases match TRBD1. Germline CDR1 reads WSHSY; CDR2 reads SAAADI. The trim removed 6 bases at V and 3 bases at J, leaving 1 base unmatched. The CDR3 runs 13 residues. CDR3 coding DNA: TGCGCCAGCAGGAGGGGGCCTAATGAAAAACTGTTTTTT. Translation gives CASRRGPNEKLFF.

This chain uses TRBV6-5 with TRBJ1-3, with TRBD1 matching over 8 bases. The germline CDR1 and CDR2 sequences are MNHEY and SVGAGI. The CDR3 spans 14 residues. The ends lost 6 bases at V and 8 bases at J; junction bases unmatched: 9. The CDR3 DNA reads as TGTGCCAGCAGAAGCCCGACAGGGGCGGACACCATATATTTT. Encoded protein: CASRSPTGADTIYF.

The rearrangement uses TRBV9 and TRBJ1-3, with D perhaps TRBD1 (6 bases). Looked up from germline, CDR1 is SGDLS and CDR2 is YYNGEE. Trimming cost V 4 bases and J 0 bases, with 14 bases left between them. This CDR3 has 16 residues. This CDR3 reads CASSTRTGYSGNTIYF. For the CDR3, the DNA is TGTGCCAGCAGCACCAGAACAGGGTACTCTGGAAACACCATATATTTT.

V usage is TRBV7-2 and J usage is TRBJ1-4; D ambiguous. Germline values: CDR1 SGHTA, CDR2 FQGNSA. The CDR3 length is 14 residues. The germline V and J ends were trimmed by 3 bases and 2 bases, with 7 bases remaining between them. The CDR3 DNA reads TGTGCCAGCAGCTTGTCCGGGACTAATGAAAAACTGTTTTTT. Translated: CASSLSGTNEKLFF.

The rearrangement joins TRBV5-6 to TRBJ2-1; TRBD2 is a possible D gene (5 bases). Germline V gives CDR1 SGHDT, CDR2 YYEEEE. There are 14 residues in the CDR3. With 4 bases removed from V and 8 bases from J, the gap between germline ends came to 16 bases. CDR3 region: CASSPTFEGDEQFF. CDR3 nucleotide sequence: TGTGCCAGCAGCCCGACCTTTGAGGGCGATGAGCAGTTCTTC. The full variable domain, in which reference TRBV5-6 and TRBJ2-1 provide the parts outside the CDR3, is DAGVTQSPTHLIKTRGQQVTLRCSPKSGHDTVSWYQQALGQGPQFIFQYYEEEERQRGNFPDRFSGHQFPNYSSELNVNALLLGDSALYLCASSPTFEGDEQFFGPGTRLTVL.

This chain uses TRBV9 with TRBJ2-3; 12 nucleotides agree with TRBD2. Per germline, CDR1 SGDLS and CDR2 YYNGEE. The V segment lost 4 bases and the J segment 6 bases; nucleotides outside the gene matches: 12. This CDR3 is built from 17 residues. CDR3 protein: CASSPFASGGAADTQYF. DNA for the CDR3: TGTGCCAGCAGCCCGTTTGCTAGCGGGGGGGCCGCGGATACGCAGTATTTT.

The J gene is TRBJ1-1, the V gene TRBV12-3 or TRBV12-4, with D possibly TRBD1 on 5 matching bases. Trimming removed 8 bases from V and 5 bases from J, with 15 bases in between. The CDR3 length is 13 residues. The CDR3 loop is CASRRAGRTEAFF. The CDR3 region has the DNA TGTGCCAGCCGAAGGGCGGGGCGAACTGAAGCTTTCTTT.

V is TRBV7-9 and J is TRBJ2-1; D possibly corresponds to TRBD2 (7 bases). CDR1 and CDR2 from the germline V gene are SEHNR and FQNEAQ (reference sequence). The CDR3 contains 18 residues. V was shortened by 5 bases and J by 2 bases, with 22 bases between the two germline ends. The CDR3 reads CASSHTRGAGAAYNEQFF. In DNA, the CDR3 is TGTGCCAGCAGCCATACCCGGGGGGCCGGAGCGGCCTACAATGAGCAGTTCTTC.

This chain links TRBV2 with TRBJ1-5, with D perhaps TRBD1 (5 bases). V lost 2 bases and J lost 5, with 13 bases in between. Germline V CDR1 and CDR2: SNHLY, FYNNEI. This CDR3 is built from 15 residues. CDR3 bases: TGTGCCAGCAGTGAACGGACAATTTCGGATCAGCCCCAGCATTTT. It is translated as CASSERTISDQPQHF. The entire variable domain, with the rest obtained from reference TRBV2 and TRBJ1-5, is as follows: EPEVTQTPSHQVTQMGQEVILRCVPISNHLYFYWYRQILGQKVEFLVSFYNNEISEKSEIFDDQFSVERPDGSNFTLKIRSTKLEDSAMYFCASSERTISDQPQHFGDGTRLSIL.